The 12 T cell receptor beta chains below were found in one sample sequenced in a study of T-cell memory formation after mild COVID-19. TCRdb reprocessed the 5' RACE reads with MiXCR, giving one entry per CDR3 protein. The sample lists roughly 150,000 distinct CDR3 sequences, under 30% occurring once. Sequenced material: PBMCs or a T cell subset sorted from them (not recorded which). These receptors came from an adult woman who had mild COVID-19 (a few samples of this study predate the infection). Cell type and time point are not known.

This chain uses TRBV9 with TRBJ1-2; a possible D gene is TRBD1 (6 bases). CDR3 length: 15 amino acids. Per germline, CDR1 SGDLS and CDR2 YYNGEE. The V and J ends lost 7 bases and 2 bases respectively, with 18 bases between them. CDR3 sequence reads: CASVGGGVPNYGYTF. CDR3 sequence (DNA): TGTGCCAGCGTTGGAGGGGGGGTCCCAAACTATGGCTACACCTTC.

This clonotype was recorded many times. The J gene is TRBJ2-1, the V gene TRBV11-3, with TRBD2 identical over 14 bases. The CDR3 consists of 16 residues. With V trimmed by 5 bases and J by 4 bases, 4 bases remained unmatched. Per germline, CDR1 SGHNT and CDR2 YENEEA. The CDR3, as DNA: TGTGCCAGCAGCCCTAGACTAGCGGGAGGGTACAATGAGCAGTTCTTC. Encoded protein: CASSPRLAGGYNEQFF.

There are a few counts of this clonotype. The V call is TRBV15, the J call TRBJ1-1, with D unclear. CDR1 and CDR2 from the germline V gene are LNHNV and YYDKDF (reference sequence). The CDR3 is 13 amino acids. Trimming stripped 3 bases from V and 2 bases from J, with 7 bases between. This CDR3 is CATSSAGNTEAFF. The CDR3 region has the DNA TGTGCCACCAGCAGCGCAGGAAACACTGAAGCTTTCTTT.

This clonotype has more than one count but fewer than ten. The V call is TRBV6-5, the J call TRBJ2-7; 10 nucleotides agree with TRBD1. V lost 6 bases to trimming and J lost 3 bases; unmatched junction nucleotides: 8. Germline CDR1 and CDR2: MNHEY and SVGAGI. There are 15 residues in the CDR3. The CDR3, as DNA: TGTGCCAGCAGCGGGACAGGGGCCGCCATCTACGAGCAGTACTTC. Translation gives CASSGTGAAIYEQYF.

This clonotype was counted many times. V and J are TRBV20-1 and TRBJ2-5, with D unresolved. CDR3 length: 12 amino acids. The germline gives CDR1 DFQATT, CDR2 SNEGSKA (reference sequence). Trimming stripped 6 bases from V and 4 bases from J, with 12 bases between. The CDR3 spells CSATNRRETQYF. CDR3 bases: TGCAGTGCGACCAACCGAAGAGAGACCCAGTACTTC.

The J gene is TRBJ2-1, the V gene TRBV20-1; 12 nucleotides agree with TRBD2. This CDR3 comprises 15 residues. V shed 0 bases, J shed 10 bases, and the junction held 7 bases outside the gene matches. Germline assignment: CDR1 DFQATT and CDR2 SNEGSKA (reference sequence). CDR3 coding DNA: TGCAGTGCTAGAGATCAGAGACTAGCGGGAGTCGAGCAGTTCTTC. Translated: CSARDQRLAGVEQFF.

This clonotype occurred a few times. The rearrangement links TRBV24-1 to TRBJ1-4; perhaps TRBD1 as D (5 bases). Trimming shortened V by 2 bases and J by 11 bases, and 20 bases separated the two germline ends. The CDR3 is made up of 16 amino acids. CDR1 and CDR2 from the germline V gene are KGHDR and SFDVKD. The CDR3 loop reads CATSDSPGQEGVKLFF. CDR3 DNA sequence: TGTGCCACCAGTGATTCGCCGGGGCAAGAGGGTGTGAAACTGTTTTTT.

The chain joins TRBV11-2 to TRBJ2-1; TRBD1 matches 8 bases. Germline values: CDR1 SGHAT, CDR2 FQNNGV. This CDR3 is 15 amino acids long. V was pared by 2 bases and J by 6 bases, with 6 bases of the junction left unmatched. CDR3 region: CASSLSQGARNEQFF. CDR3 in DNA: TGTGCCAGCAGCTTATCTCAGGGGGCGCGCAATGAGCAGTTCTTC.

The J gene is TRBJ2-3, the V gene TRBV4-3, with D possibly being TRBD2 (7 bases). The CDR3 runs 18 residues. Germline-derived CDR1 and CDR2 are LGHNA and YSLEER. With 0 bases removed from V and 10 bases from J, the gap between germline ends came to 26 bases. CDR3 residues: CASSQDARASGLGGAQYF. The CDR3 DNA is TGCGCCAGCAGCCAAGATGCGAGGGCTAGCGGCCTAGGGGGGGCGCAGTATTTT.

The rearrangement joins TRBV25-1 to TRBJ1-2; D not certain. This CDR3 has 13 residues. Germline V CDR1 and CDR2: MGHDK, SYGVNS. V lost 2 bases to trimming and J lost 4 bases, with 8 bases between them. CDR3 sequence: CASSERLFYGYTF. For the CDR3, the DNA is TGTGCCAGCAGTGAACGGTTATTCTATGGCTACACCTTC.

The table lists this clonotype with a few counts. The CDR3 sequence: CASSPQGRITEAFF. Here the CDR3 DNA reads TGTGCCAGCAGCCCGCAGGGGAGGATTACTGAAGCTTTCTTT. This rearrangement joins TRBV7-8 to TRBJ1-1; the D gene is possibly TRBD1 (6 bases). Germline CDR1 and CDR2: SGHVS and FQNEAQ. The V and J ends lost 5 bases and 5 bases respectively, with 15 bases between them. CDR3 size: 14 residues.

The J gene is TRBJ2-4, the V gene TRBV6-5; maybe TRBD1 (5 bases). CDR1 and CDR2 from the germline V gene are MNHEY and SVGAGI. V gave up 7 bases and J gave up 2 bases, with 12 bases separating them. The CDR3 extends over 14 amino acids. CDR3 sequence: CASMILGPKNIQYF. The CDR3 DNA follows: TGTGCCAGCATGATTTTGGGGCCCAAAAACATTCAGTACTTC.